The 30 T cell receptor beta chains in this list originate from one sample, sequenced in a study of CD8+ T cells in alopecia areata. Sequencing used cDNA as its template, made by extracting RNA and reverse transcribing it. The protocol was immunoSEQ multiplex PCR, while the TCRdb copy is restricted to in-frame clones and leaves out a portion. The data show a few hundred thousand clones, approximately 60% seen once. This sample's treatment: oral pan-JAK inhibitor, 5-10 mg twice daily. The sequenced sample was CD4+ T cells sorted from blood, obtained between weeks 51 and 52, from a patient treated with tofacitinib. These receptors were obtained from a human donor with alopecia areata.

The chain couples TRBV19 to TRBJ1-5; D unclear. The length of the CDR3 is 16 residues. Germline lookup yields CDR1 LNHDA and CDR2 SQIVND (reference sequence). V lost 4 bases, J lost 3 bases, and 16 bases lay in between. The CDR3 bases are TGTGCCAGTAGTAGCCCCCCAGGTGGCAACAATCAGCCCCAGCATTTT. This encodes CASSSPPGGNNQPQHF. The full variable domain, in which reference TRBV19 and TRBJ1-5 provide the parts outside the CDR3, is DGGITQSPKYLFRKEGQNVTLSCEQNLNHDAMYWYRQDPGQGLRLIYYSQIVNDFQKGDIAEGYSVSREKKESFPLTVTSAQKNPTAFYLCASSSPPGGNNQPQHFGDGTRLSIL.

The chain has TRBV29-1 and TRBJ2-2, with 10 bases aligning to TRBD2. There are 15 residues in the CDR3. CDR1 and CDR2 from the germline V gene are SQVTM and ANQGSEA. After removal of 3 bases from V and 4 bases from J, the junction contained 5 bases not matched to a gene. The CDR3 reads CSVDSGGASTGELFF. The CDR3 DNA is TGCAGCGTTGACAGCGGGGGGGCCAGCACCGGGGAGCTGTTTTTT.

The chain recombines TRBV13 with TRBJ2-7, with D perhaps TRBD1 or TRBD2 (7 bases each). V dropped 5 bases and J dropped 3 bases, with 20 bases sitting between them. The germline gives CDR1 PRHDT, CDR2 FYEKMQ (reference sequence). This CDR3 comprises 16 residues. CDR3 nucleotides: TGTGCCAGCAGCCCTAGGGGGGGACAGTACAACTACGAGCAGTACTTC. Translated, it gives CASSPRGGQYNYEQYF.

The CDR3 nucleotides read TGTGCCAGCAGCGTAGGTGGCCGACAGGGGACGAACACTGAAGCTTTCTTT. Translating it yields CASSVGGRQGTNTEAFF. The V gene is TRBV9, the J gene TRBJ1-1, with TRBD1 identical over 8 bases. The V gene's germline CDR1 is SGDLS and CDR2 YYNGEE. The junction had 8 bases not matched to a gene; V was cut back by 0 bases and J by 1 base. This CDR3 has 17 amino acids.

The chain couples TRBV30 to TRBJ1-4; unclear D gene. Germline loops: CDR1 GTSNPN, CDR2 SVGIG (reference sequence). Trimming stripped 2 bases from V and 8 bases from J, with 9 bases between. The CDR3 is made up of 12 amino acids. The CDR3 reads CAWSPGREKLFF. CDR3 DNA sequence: TGTGCCTGGAGTCCCGGGCGAGAAAAACTGTTTTTT. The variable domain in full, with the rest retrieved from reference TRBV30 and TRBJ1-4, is SQTIHQWPATLVQPVGSPLSLECTVEGTSNPNLYWYRQAAGRGLQLLFYSVGIGQISSEVPQNLSASRPQDRQFILSSKKLLLSDSGFYLCAWSPGREKLFFGSGTQLSVL.

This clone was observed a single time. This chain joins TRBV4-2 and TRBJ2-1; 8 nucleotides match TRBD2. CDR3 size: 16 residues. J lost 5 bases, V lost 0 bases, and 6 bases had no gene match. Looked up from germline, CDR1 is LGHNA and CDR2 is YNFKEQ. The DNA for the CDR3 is TGTGCCAGCAGCCAAGATCGAACTAGCGGCCACAATGAGCAGTTCTTC. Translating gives CASSQDRTSGHNEQFF.

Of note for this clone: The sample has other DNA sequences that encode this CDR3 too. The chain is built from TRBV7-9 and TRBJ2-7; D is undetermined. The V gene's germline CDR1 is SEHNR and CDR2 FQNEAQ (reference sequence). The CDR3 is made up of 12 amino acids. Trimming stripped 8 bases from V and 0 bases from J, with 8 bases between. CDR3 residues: CASGDGSYEQYF. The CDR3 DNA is TGTGCCAGCGGCGACGGCTCCTACGAGCAGTACTTC.

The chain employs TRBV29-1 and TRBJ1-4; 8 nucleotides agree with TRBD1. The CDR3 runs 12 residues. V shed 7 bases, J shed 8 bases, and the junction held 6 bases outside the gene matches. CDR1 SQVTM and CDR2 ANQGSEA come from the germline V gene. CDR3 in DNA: TGCAGCGCCAATAACAGGGGGGAAAAACTGTTTTTT. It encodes CSANNRGEKLFF.

CDR3 in amino acids: CASSRPSGAGTEAFF. The DNA for the CDR3 is TGTGCCAGCTCACGCCCTTCAGGGGCCGGCACTGAAGCTTTCTTT. The rearrangement links TRBV18 to TRBJ1-1; D is perhaps TRBD1 (6 bases). This CDR3 is 15 amino acids long. V lost 4 bases and J 4 bases, leaving 16 bases between the germline ends. Germline CDR1 is KGHSH and CDR2 is LQKENI.

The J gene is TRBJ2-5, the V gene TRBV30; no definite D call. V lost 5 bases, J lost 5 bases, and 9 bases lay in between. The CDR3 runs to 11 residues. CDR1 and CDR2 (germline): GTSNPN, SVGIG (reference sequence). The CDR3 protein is CAWARGETQYF. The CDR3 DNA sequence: TGTGCCTGGGCAAGAGGCGAGACCCAGTACTTC.

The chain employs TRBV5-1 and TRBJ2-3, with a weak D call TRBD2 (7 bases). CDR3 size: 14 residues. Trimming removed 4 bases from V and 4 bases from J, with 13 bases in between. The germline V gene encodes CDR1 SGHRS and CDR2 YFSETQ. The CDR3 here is CASSRGAGADTQYF. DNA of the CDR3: TGCGCCAGCAGCCGGGGGGCCGGAGCAGATACGCAGTATTTT.

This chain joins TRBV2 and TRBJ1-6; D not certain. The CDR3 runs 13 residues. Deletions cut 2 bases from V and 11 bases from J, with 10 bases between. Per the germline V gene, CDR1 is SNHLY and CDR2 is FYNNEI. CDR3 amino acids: CASSETAWTPLHF. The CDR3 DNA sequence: TGTGCCAGCAGTGAAACAGCTTGGACACCCCTCCACTTT.

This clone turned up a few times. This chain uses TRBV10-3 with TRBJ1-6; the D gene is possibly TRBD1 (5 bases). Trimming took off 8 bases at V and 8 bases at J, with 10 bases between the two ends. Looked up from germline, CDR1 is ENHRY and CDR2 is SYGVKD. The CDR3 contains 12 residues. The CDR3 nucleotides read TGTGCCATCGGGGAAGGGGATTCACCCCTCCACTTT. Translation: CAIGEGDSPLHF.

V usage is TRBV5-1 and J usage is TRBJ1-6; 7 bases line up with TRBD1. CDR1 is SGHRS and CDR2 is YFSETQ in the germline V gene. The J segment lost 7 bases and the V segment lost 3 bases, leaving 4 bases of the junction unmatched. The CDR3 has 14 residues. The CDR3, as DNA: TGCGCCAGCAGCTACAGGGGAGGGAATTCACCCCTCCACTTT. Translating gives CASSYRGGNSPLHF.

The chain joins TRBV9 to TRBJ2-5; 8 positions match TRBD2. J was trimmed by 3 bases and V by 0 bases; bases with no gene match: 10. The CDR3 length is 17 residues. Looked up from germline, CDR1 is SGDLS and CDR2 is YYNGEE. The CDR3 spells CASSVAALGRGEETQYF. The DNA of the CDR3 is TGTGCCAGCAGCGTAGCGGCCCTCGGGCGGGGGGAAGAGACCCAGTACTTC.

In DNA, the CDR3 is TGTGCCACCAGCAGAGAGAGAACAGGCAATCAGCCCCAGCATTTT. Translating it yields CATSRERTGNQPQHF. The chain combines TRBV15 with TRBJ1-5; D is ambiguous. Trimming removed 0 bases from V and 2 bases from J, with 8 bases in between. This CDR3 spans 15 amino acids. Germline CDR1 and CDR2: LNHNV and YYDKDF (reference sequence).

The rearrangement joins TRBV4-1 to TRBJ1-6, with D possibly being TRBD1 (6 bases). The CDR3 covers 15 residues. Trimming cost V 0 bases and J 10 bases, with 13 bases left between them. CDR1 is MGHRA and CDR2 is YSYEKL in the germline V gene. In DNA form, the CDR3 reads TGCGCCAGCAGCCAAGAGATAGGGGGGGGCTCACCCCTCCACTTT. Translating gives CASSQEIGGGSPLHF.

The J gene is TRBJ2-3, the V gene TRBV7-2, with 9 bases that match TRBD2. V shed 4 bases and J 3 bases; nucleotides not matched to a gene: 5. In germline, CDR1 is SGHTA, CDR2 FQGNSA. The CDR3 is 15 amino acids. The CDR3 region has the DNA TGTGCCAGCAGCTCGGCTAGCGGGGATACAGATACGCAGTATTTT. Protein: CASSSASGDTDTQYF.

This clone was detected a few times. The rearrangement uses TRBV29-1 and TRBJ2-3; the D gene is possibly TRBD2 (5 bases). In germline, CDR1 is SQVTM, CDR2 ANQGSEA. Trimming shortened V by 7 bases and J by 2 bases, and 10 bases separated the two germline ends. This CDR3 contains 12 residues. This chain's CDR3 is CSAADFTDTQYF. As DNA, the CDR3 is TGCAGCGCTGCGGACTTCACAGATACGCAGTATTTT.

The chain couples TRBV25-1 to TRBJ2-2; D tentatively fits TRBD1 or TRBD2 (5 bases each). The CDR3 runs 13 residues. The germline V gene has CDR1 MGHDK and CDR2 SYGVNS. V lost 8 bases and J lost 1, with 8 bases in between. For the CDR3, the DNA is TGTGCCAGCGAGGGGAGGAACACCGGGGAGCTGTTTTTT. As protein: CASEGRNTGELFF. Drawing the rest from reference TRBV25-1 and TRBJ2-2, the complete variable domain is EADIYQTPRYLVIGTGKKITLECSQTMGHDKMYWYQQDPGMELHLIHYSYGVNSTEKGDLSSESTVSRIRTEHFPLTLESARPSHTSQYLCASEGRNTGELFFGEGSRLTVL.

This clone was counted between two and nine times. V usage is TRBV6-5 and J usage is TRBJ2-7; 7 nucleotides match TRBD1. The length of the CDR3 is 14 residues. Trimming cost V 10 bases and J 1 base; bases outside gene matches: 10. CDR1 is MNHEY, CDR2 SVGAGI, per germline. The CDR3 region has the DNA TGTGCCAACCCAGACAGGGACCAATCCTACGAGCAGTACTTC. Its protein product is CANPDRDQSYEQYF.

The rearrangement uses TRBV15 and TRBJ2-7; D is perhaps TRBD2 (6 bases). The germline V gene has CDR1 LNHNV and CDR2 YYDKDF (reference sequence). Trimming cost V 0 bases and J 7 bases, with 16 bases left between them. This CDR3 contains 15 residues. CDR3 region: CATSRDGDSSGEQYF. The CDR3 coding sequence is TGTGCCACCAGCAGAGATGGGGACTCATCTGGGGAGCAGTACTTC.

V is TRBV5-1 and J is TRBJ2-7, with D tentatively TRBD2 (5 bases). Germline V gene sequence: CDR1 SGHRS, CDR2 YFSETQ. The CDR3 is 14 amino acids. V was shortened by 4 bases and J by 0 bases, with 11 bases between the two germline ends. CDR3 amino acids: CASSPLTSSYEQYF. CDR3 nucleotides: TGCGCCAGCAGCCCTTTAACTAGCTCCTACGAGCAGTACTTC. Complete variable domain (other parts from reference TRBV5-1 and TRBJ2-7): KAGVTQTPRYLIKTRGQQVTLSCSPISGHRSVSWYQQTPGQGLQFLFEYFSETQRNKGNFPGRFSGRQFSNSRSEMNVSTLELGDSALYLCASSPLTSSYEQYFGPGTRLTVT.

This chain's CDR3 is CASSYDLFGEKLFF. The CDR3 nucleotides are TGTGCCAGCAGTTACGACCTTTTTGGGGAAAAACTGTTTTTT. V usage is TRBV6-6 and J usage is TRBJ1-4; D unresolved. Germline lookup yields CDR1 MNHNY and CDR2 SVGAGI (reference sequence). Trimming removed 2 bases from V and 8 bases from J, with 12 bases in between. The CDR3 totals 14 residues.

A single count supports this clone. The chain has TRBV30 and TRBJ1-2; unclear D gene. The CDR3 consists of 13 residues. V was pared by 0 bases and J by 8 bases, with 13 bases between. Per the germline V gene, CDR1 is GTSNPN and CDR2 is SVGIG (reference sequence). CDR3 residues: CAWSVRQDGGYTF. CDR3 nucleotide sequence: TGTGCCTGGAGTGTAAGGCAGGATGGGGGCTACACCTTC.

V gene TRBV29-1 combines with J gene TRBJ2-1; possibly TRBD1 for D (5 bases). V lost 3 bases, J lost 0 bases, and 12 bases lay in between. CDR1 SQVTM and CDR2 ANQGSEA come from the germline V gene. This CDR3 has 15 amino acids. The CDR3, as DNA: TGCAGCGTTGAGAATTGGCAGGGCTCCTACAATGAGCAGTTCTTC. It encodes CSVENWQGSYNEQFF.

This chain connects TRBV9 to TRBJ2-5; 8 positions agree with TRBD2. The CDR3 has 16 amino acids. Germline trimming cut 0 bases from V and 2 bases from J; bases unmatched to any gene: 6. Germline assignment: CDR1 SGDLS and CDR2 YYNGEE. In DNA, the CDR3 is TGTGCCAGCAGCGTAGACCCAGCGGGAGTACAAGAGACCCAGTACTTC. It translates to CASSVDPAGVQETQYF.

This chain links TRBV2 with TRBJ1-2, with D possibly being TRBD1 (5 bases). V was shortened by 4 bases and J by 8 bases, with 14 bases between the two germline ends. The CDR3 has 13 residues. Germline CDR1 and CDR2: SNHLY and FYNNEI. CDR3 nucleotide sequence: TGTGCCAGCAGTGCAGGGACGCGCCAAGGCTACACCTTC. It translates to CASSAGTRQGYTF.

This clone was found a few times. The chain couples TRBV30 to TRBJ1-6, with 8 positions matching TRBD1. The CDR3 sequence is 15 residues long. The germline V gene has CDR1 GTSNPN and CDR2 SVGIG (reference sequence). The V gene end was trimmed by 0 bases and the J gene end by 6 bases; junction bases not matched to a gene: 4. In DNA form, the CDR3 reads TGTGCCTGGAGTGTACGTGACAGGGGTAATTCACCCCTCCACTTT. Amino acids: CAWSVRDRGNSPLHF. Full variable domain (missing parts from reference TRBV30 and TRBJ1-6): SQTIHQWPATLVQPVGSPLSLECTVEGTSNPNLYWYRQAAGRGLQLLFYSVGIGQISSEVPQNLSASRPQDRQFILSSKKLLLSDSGFYLCAWSVRDRGNSPLHFGNGTRLTVT.

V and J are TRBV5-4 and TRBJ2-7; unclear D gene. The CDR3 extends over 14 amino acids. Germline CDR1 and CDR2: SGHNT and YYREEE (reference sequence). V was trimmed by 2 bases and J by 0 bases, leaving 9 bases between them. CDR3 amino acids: CASSLTGASYEQYF. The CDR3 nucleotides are TGTGCCAGCAGCTTAACGGGCGCCTCCTACGAGCAGTACTTC.